This TCR beta chain was identified in a study of blood T cells in healthy people across ages. Study conclusions and caveats: Roughly linear age-related decline in beta diversity appeared, significant by age around 42. The CMV status of each donor remained undetermined, and this could have confounded shifts in expanded clonotypes.

V shed 3 bases and J shed 3 bases, with 15 bases lying between them. This CDR3 has 15 residues. CDR1 and CDR2 from the germline V gene are SGHDN and FVKESK. A J-beta primer mix and a sample-barcoded 5' primer were used in a second PCR of about 7 to 12 cycles. One entry per CDR3 protein, called by TCRdb with MiXCR from the 5' RACE reads. The sample shows about 1,500,000 distinct CDR3 sequences, about 43% of them seen only once. Donation came from healthy Caucasian individuals in Russia who were aged 6 to 90. Staff drew ten milliliters of peripheral blood from each donor. Note on this clonotype: Its matching antigen is unknown.

This TCR came from a woman between 18 and 29 years old in good health. This sequence joins TRBV14 and TRBJ2-7, with D possibly matching TRBD2 (5 bases). Sequencing was performed on blood. The CDR3 DNA follows: TGTGCCAGCAGCCAGGATCTGGGAGAAATCTACGAGCAGTACTTC. It encodes CASSQDLGEIYEQYF.